This T cell receptor (beta chain) was documented in a study of regulatory T cells in long-lasting Graves disease (dated by TCRdb to 2020 to 2022). Looking at the study overall: Antithyroid drugs had been taken for less than 3 months by newly diagnosed Graves' disease patients. The study was registered as a clinical trial and conducted in China. Patients with persistent Graves' disease were compared with patients with newly diagnosed Graves' disease using TCR sequencing and RNA sequencing of peripheral blood. A total of some 35 samples underwent TCR sequencing: about 13 from persistent and 20 from newly diagnosed Graves' disease patients.

Read against the paper, the sample's time point label means: newly diagnosed GD, antithyroid drugs for less than 3 months. For both TCR sequencing and RNA sequencing, RNA was extracted from PBMCs in TRIzol. The diagnosis of Graves' disease followed American Thyroid Association guidelines. Patients were recruited from an endocrinology department in Xi'an, China. From each patient, 7.5 to 9.5 milliliters of peripheral blood was collected into an EDTA anticoagulant tube. Ficoll Paque Plus density gradient separation was used to isolate PBMCs, and no further T cell sorting was done. RNA quality was checked with an Agilent 2100 Bioanalyzer and agarose gel, and concentration with a NanoDrop 2000. The library was built by means of multiplex PCR. The reads were generated on an Illumina HiSeq 4000. To build TCR beta libraries, CDR3 regions were amplified by Arm-PCR using iRepertoire HTBI primers. Before sequencing, the PCR products underwent gel purification. On the authors' methods: Gene usage analysis of CDR3 amino acid clonotypes used the 62 TRBV and 14 to 15 TRBJ segments found across samples. Filtered high-quality paired reads were merged into contigs using COPE and FqMerger. BLAST was used to align contigs to the IMGT TRBV, TRBD and TRBJ reference genes, and CDR3 was defined following IMGT. Any clonotype with a frequency above 0.1% was classified as a highly expanded clone. Shannon entropy was used to measure repertoire diversity, and the Gini coefficient was used to measure V-J evenness. Public clonotypes were defined as clonotypes shared by more than one individual. TCRdb handled the public reads itself, with Q25 trimming in fastp and clone calling in MiXCR, and kept productive beta chains. Records with the same CDR3 protein are collapsed into one entry carrying the most frequent genes and DNA. TCRdb's processing, not the authors', yielded these V and J calls. This sample comprises 200,000 to 250,000 distinct CDR3 sequences, roughly 19% of them detected only once. About 12% of the sample belongs to the ten largest clones.

V lost 1 base and J lost 3 bases; the stretch between them is 9 bases long. There are 15 amino acids in the CDR3, from cysteine to phenylalanine inclusive. Of all the DNA, just the CDR3 is kept, 45 bases in frame from base 1. The germline V gene encodes CDR1 SEHNR and CDR2 FQNEAQ (reference sequence). This clonotype was recorded a few times. This clone's antigen is unknown. Base qualities are not provided; no much larger clone lies one nucleotide away. Results the study describes overall, beyond this receptor: Compared with newly diagnosed patients, patients with persistent Graves' disease had lower TCR Shannon entropy and fewer highly expanded clones, which suggests clonal expansion. Preferential use of TRBV28, TRBJ1-2 and TRBJ2-5 was observed in persistent disease, whereas TRBV20-1 and TRBJ2-1 were favored in newly diagnosed disease. As a limitation, the authors acknowledged that the small sample size may reduce accuracy. Peripheral blood alone was examined, since thyroid tissue, which constituted the primary lesion, could not be accessed. More public clonotypes were shared among persistent patients (under 3,000) than among newly diagnosed patients (966). Sequencing and analysis were restricted to the TCR beta chain.

These same records also appear under a second study, on T cells in Graves' hyperthyroidism and ophthalmopathy. The second study, in turn, reports: Stable Graves' hyperthyroidism was defined as no progression to ophthalmopathy during 18 months of follow-up. Hyperthyroidism patients were newly diagnosed, had a disease duration of under 2 months, and were aged 18 to 65 years. Any patient with an uncontrolled infection, another autoimmune disease, pregnancy or lactation was excluded. Clinical symptoms, serum thyroxine and TRAb, thyroid ultrasound, and orbital computed tomography formed the basis for the diagnoses. A first-round RT-PCR of the TCR CDR3 used the HTBI primer set with the Qiagen OneStep RT-PCR kit. Most expanded thyroid clonotypes (frequency above 0.001) were also detected in blood, a finding suggesting that blood repertoires may reflect thyroid immune responses. A 13 V-J signature model separated ophthalmopathy from stable hyperthyroidism, with approximately 87% sensitivity and about 81% specificity in cross-validation and 80%/75% in testing. During validation, the model predicted progression to ophthalmopathy a median of around 6 months ahead of onset, with more than 55% sensitivity and less than 85% specificity. To identify TCR V-J signatures that set the groups apart, the researchers used a discovery cohort of 100 patients, made up of under 45 with Graves' ophthalmopathy and 57 with stable Graves' hyperthyroidism. Prospective prediction of ophthalmopathy was tested in an independent validation cohort of approximately 18 hyperthyroidism patients and some 17 patients who later progressed to ophthalmopathy. The roughly 100 discovery patients were randomly divided into training and test sets at a 7:3 ratio. Thyroid tissue and blood T-cell repertoires from several Graves' hyperthyroidism patients were also compared in the study. After sampling, hyperthyroidism patients received methimazole starting at 30 mg daily, and ophthalmopathy patients received high-dose intravenous methylprednisolone. Libraries were constructed in a second round of multiplex PCR, after which size selection and purification were carried out. Libraries were sequenced paired-end with 100 bp reads on an Illumina HiSeq2000. Raw data were processed with SOAPnuke, discarding reads with adapters, uncalled bases, mean Phred below 15, or no exact constant-primer or identifier match. COPE v1.2.5 was used to merge high-quality paired reads, and clonotypes were defined as unique nucleotide sequences. MiTCR v1.1 was used to align clonotypes to the IMGT TRBV, TRBD and TRBJ reference segments. Analysis was restricted to V-J combinations with a frequency above 0.0001, which covered roughly 99% of repertoires. The TCS score was defined as F50 (clonal expansion) divided by E x V (chaos), with BLOSUM62-based TCRdist calculated between CDR3 peptides within each V-J. Welch's t-statistics and random forest reduced fewer than 550 V-J features to 10 to 15, which were used in a naive Bayes classifier (R e1071). Sample size was not statistically predetermined, and investigators were not blinded to group allocation. TCR Vbeta CDR3 sequencing of fewer than 150 peripheral blood samples (fewer than 45 ophthalmopathy, some 75 hyperthyroidism and around 17 progressor patients) is reported in the paper.

This TCR derives from a woman aged 30 to 39 with Graves disease. Donor details come from another sample of the same person, matched by shared clones. Rearrangement joined TRBV7-9 to TRBJ1-4, with no confident D gene call. The sample in question was peripheral blood mononuclear cells (PBMCs), obtained at new diagnosis, from a patient treated with antithyroid drugs. The bases read TGTGCCAGCAGCTTAGAGCCGGTGCCTAATGAAAAACTGTTTTTT. The translation is CASSLEPVPNEKLFF.